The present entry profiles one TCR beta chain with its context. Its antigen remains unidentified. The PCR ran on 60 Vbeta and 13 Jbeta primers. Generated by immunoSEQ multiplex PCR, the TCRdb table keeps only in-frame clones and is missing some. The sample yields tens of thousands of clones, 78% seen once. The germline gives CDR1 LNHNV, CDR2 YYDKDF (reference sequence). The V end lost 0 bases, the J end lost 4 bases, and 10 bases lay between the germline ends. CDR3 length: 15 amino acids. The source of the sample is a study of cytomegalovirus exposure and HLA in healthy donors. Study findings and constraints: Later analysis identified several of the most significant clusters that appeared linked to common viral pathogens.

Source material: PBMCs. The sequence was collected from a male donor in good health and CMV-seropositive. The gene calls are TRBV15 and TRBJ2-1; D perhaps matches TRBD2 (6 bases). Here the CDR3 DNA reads TGTGCCACCAGCAGAGATCGAGGGACTTACAATGAGCAGTTCTTC. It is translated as CATSRDRGTYNEQFF.